Below are 3 T cell receptor beta chains sequenced from a single sample in a study of blood T cell repertoires in COVID-19. Sequencing used immunoSEQ multiplex PCR; TCRdb keeps in-frame clones, though not all of them. The sample includes fewer than 200,000 clones, approximately 84% of them seen just once. The sequenced sample consisted of peripheral blood. These receptors came from a woman older than 75 with acute or convalescent COVID-19.

The chain couples TRBV6-2 or TRBV6-3 to TRBJ2-7; D uncertain. Germline values: CDR1 MNHEY, CDR2 SVGEGT. Trimming took off 5 bases at V and 4 bases at J, with 15 bases between the two ends. This CDR3 is 14 amino acids long. The DNA for the CDR3 is TGTGCCAGCAGTCTGACTCGCCGATCTTACGAGCAGTACTTC. Protein: CASSLTRRSYEQYF.

The rearrangement uses TRBV20-1 and TRBJ1-5; 7 bases fit TRBD1. The CDR3 covers 17 residues. The germline V gene encodes CDR1 DFQATT and CDR2 SNEGSKA (reference sequence). The V and J ends lost 3 bases and 2 bases, in that order; junction bases with no gene match: 13. This CDR3 is CSASLTVGGLGNQPQHF. The CDR3 coding sequence is TGCAGTGCTAGTTTGACGGTAGGGGGCCTCGGCAATCAGCCCCAGCATTTT.

A note on this clone: Additional DNA sequences in this sample encode the identical CDR3. The chain has TRBV3-1 (or the pseudogene TRBV3-2) and TRBJ1-3; D is unresolved. This CDR3 is built from 13 residues. Germline CDR1 reads LGHDT; CDR2 reads YNNKEL (reference sequence). V was trimmed by 1 base and J by 3 bases, leaving 4 bases between them. This CDR3 reads CASSQVSGNTIYF. DNA for the CDR3: TGTGCCAGCAGCCAAGTGAGTGGAAACACCATATATTTT.